A selection of T cell receptor beta chains follows, all from one sample in a study of radiotherapy plus CTLA-4 blockade in lung cancer. The assay was immunoSEQ multiplex PCR, and TCRdb's table has in-frame clones only and misses some. The data show some 110,000 clones, about 77% seen once. Sequences were derived from peripheral blood, sampled from a patient treated with radiotherapy plus ipilimumab. Receptors were obtained from a human donor with non-small cell lung cancer who had a partial response to radiotherapy plus ipilimumab. Each CDR3 is given with its conserved first and last residue. A D gene is named only where the DNA matches it firmly. Not all rows give a size; the values are once, few, many and, for expanded clones, a class.

clone_size,d_call,v_call,j_call,cdr3_nt,cdr3_aa
-,TRBD1,TRBV5-4,TRBJ1-4,TGTGCCAGCAGCTCCGGGACAGGGGGCTTGGCTAATGAAAAACTGTTTTTT,CASSSGTGGLANEKLFF
-,-,TRBV20-1,TRBJ1-1,TGCAGTGCTAGCGGGGGGCCTGAAGCTTTCTTT,CSASGGPEAFF
-,TRBD1,TRBV19,TRBJ2-5,TGTGCCAGTACGGAGACAGGGTCGGACCAAGAGACCCAGTACTTC,CASTETGSDQETQYF
-,TRBD1,TRBV6-5,TRBJ2-1,TGTGCCAGCAGTTCCGGGACAGGGGGTTACAATGAGCAGTTCTTC,CASSSGTGGYNEQFF
-,-,TRBV7-9,TRBJ1-2,TGTGCCAGCAGCTTAGCGACAGTCCAATCTAACTATGGCTACACCTTC,CASSLATVQSNYGYTF
-,TRBD2,TRBV28,TRBJ2-1,TGTGCCAGCACGTTAGGAGGAGCAGCGGGAGATGAGCAGTTCTTC,CASTLGGAAGDEQFF
-,TRBD1,TRBV6-5,TRBJ1-1,TGTGCCAGCAGTTATACCCTCAGGGGGCCAAGCACTGAAGCTTTCTTT,CASSYTLRGPSTEAFF
-,-,TRBV7-2,TRBJ1-1,TGTGCCAGCAGCTTAGTTGGGGGCGGAAACACTGAAGCTTTCTTT,CASSLVGGGNTEAFF
-,TRBD2,TRBV28,TRBJ2-3,TGTGCCAGCAGTTTTGACGGGCGGGAGCTCACAGATACGCAGTATTTT,CASSFDGRELTDTQYF
-,TRBD1,TRBV6-5,TRBJ2-1,TGTGCCAGCAGTTACGGACCGTGGACAGGGGGCGGTGAGCAGTTCTTC,CASSYGPWTGGGEQFF
-,-,TRBV4-3,TRBJ2-2,TGCGCCAGCAGCCAGGCGGGGAACACCGGGGAGCTGTTTTTT,CASSQAGNTGELFF
once,-,TRBV19,TRBJ2-2,TGTGCCAGTAGTATTGCAGGGCTGAACACCGGGGAGCTGTTTTTT,CASSIAGLNTGELFF
-,TRBD1,TRBV5-5,TRBJ1-1,TGTGCCAGCAGCTACGTCGGACAGGCGGCTGAAGCTTTCTTT,CASSYVGQAAEAFF
few,TRBD2,TRBV7-7,TRBJ2-7,TGTGCTAGCAGCTTTTCTCTAGCGGGAGTCGACGAGCAGTACTTC,CASSFSLAGVDEQYF
-,-,TRBV5-1,TRBJ1-1,TGCGCCAGCAGCTTCTCAGGGGAAACTGAAGCTTTCTTT,CASSFSGETEAFF
once,-,TRBV2,TRBJ1-4,TGTGCCAGCACTGGGCAGTATGAAAAACTGTTTTTT,CASTGQYEKLFF
-,TRBD1,TRBV7-6,TRBJ1-6,TGTGCCAGCAGGGCGACAGGGGACTCACCCCTCCACTTT,CASRATGDSPLHF
-,TRBD2,TRBV7-7,TRBJ2-1,TGTGCCAGCAGCTTGTTACCAGCGGGAAGGGACAATGAGCAGTTCTTC,CASSLLPAGRDNEQFF
-,-,TRBV2,TRBJ2-5,TGTGCCAGCAGTGAAGCGCTTCAAGCAAGCGAGTACTTC,CASSEALQASEYF
-,TRBD1,TRBV19,TRBJ1-1,TGTGCCAGTAGTATAGTTGGGACAGTGAACACTGAAGCTTTCTTT,CASSIVGTVNTEAFF
-,TRBD1,TRBV2,TRBJ2-3,TGTGCCAGCAGTCCCGGGACAGGGGGTGATACGCAGTATTTT,CASSPGTGGDTQYF
-,-,TRBV7-2,TRBJ1-1,TGTGCCAGCAGCTTAGCGCTAAAGGGGTATAGTCGGCCGAACACTGAAGCTTTCTTT,CASSLALKGYSRPNTEAFF
-,-,TRBV10-3,TRBJ1-2,TGTGCCATCAGGAGCTTGACAGAGAACTATGGCTACACCTTC,CAIRSLTENYGYTF
few,TRBD1,TRBV6-1,TRBJ1-5,TGTGCCAGCAGTGGACAGGGGGATCAGCCCCAGCATTTT,CASSGQGDQPQHF
-,TRBD2,TRBV19,TRBJ2-5,TGTGCCAGTAGCAGCAGCGGGAGAGAGACCCAGTACTTC,CASSSSGRETQYF
few,-,TRBV4-3,TRBJ2-5,TGCGCCAGCAGCCAAGAACAAGTCCGTGGAGAGACCCAGTACTTC,CASSQEQVRGETQYF
-,TRBD2,TRBV11-1,TRBJ2-7,TGTGCCAGCAGCACGCGACTAGCGGGAGGTTTGGGTGAGCAGTACTTC,CASSTRLAGGLGEQYF
-,-,TRBV28,TRBJ2-7,TGTGCCAGCAGTCCACCCAACTCCTACGAGCAGTACTTC,CASSPPNSYEQYF
once,-,TRBV28,TRBJ2-1,TGTGCCAGCAGACCACAGCGGGCCTACAATGAGCAGTTCTTC,CASRPQRAYNEQFF
-,-,TRBV5-1,TRBJ2-6,TGCGCCAGCAGCTCGGGGGAGTGGGTTTACTCTGGGGCCAACGTCCTGACTTTC,CASSSGEWVYSGANVLTF
-,-,TRBV28,TRBJ1-5,TGTGCCAGTTCCGGGGGGGCTCAGCCCCAGCATTTT,CASSGGAQPQHF
-,TRBD1,TRBV7-2,TRBJ1-1,TGTGCCAGCAGCGACGGACTACAGGGGGCGAGGACTGAAGCTTTCTTT,CASSDGLQGARTEAFF
-,-,TRBV19,TRBJ2-1,TGTGCCAGTAGCCCCCCTGTAGCGAGCTCCTACAATGAGCAGTTCTTC,CASSPPVASSYNEQFF
-,TRBD2,TRBV7-9,TRBJ2-5,TGTGCCAGCAGCTTAGGTTACGGGGGGAGCCAGACCCAGTACTTC,CASSLGYGGSQTQYF
few,-,TRBV5-4,TRBJ2-5,TGTGCCAGCAGCTTTGCAGGGGCTTGGGAGACCCAGTACTTC,CASSFAGAWETQYF
-,-,TRBV27,TRBJ2-2,TGTGCCAGCAAAGGCCAGGGCTACACCGGGGAGCTGTTTTTT,CASKGQGYTGELFF
few,-,TRBV18,TRBJ2-7,TGTGCCAGCTCGTCGAGGGATTCCTACGAGCAGTACTTC,CASSSRDSYEQYF
-,-,TRBV11-2,TRBJ1-1,TGTGCCAGCAGCTTAGGGCAGGCGAACACTGAAGCTTTCTTT,CASSLGQANTEAFF
-,-,TRBV27,TRBJ2-1,TGTGCCAGCAGTTACAGCCCAAGCTCCTACAATGAGCAGTTCTTC,CASSYSPSSYNEQFF
-,-,TRBV14,TRBJ1-4,TGTGCCAGCAGCCAAGCTGAGTTAAGTGAAAAACTGTTTTTT,CASSQAELSEKLFF
-,-,TRBV6-5,TRBJ1-2,TGTGCCAGCAGTTCCCCAGGGTCTTTCTCGGGTGGCTACACCTTC,CASSSPGSFSGGYTF
-,TRBD1,TRBV19,TRBJ2-5,TGTGCCAGTAGTATCACAGGGGGTGCTGAGACCCAGTACTTC,CASSITGGAETQYF
once,TRBD1,TRBV6-1,TRBJ1-5,TGTGCCAGCAGTCCCACAGGGGTCAGCAATCAGCCCCAGCATTTT,CASSPTGVSNQPQHF
-,-,TRBV6-4,TRBJ2-7,TGTGCCAGCAGTTACAGAGACTCCTACGAGCAGTACTTC,CASSYRDSYEQYF
once,TRBD1,TRBV27,TRBJ1-5,TGTGCCAGCAGTCCAAGGGGGCGGTCGAATCAGCCCCAGCATTTT,CASSPRGRSNQPQHF
-,TRBD1,TRBV30,TRBJ1-5,TGTGCCTGGAGTGCTTTTAAGGGGGCTTGGAGCAATCAGCCCCAGCATTTT,CAWSAFKGAWSNQPQHF
-,-,TRBV27,TRBJ2-5,TGTGCCAGCAGTAAGGCAGGGCTGGGGACCCAGTACTTC,CASSKAGLGTQYF
-,TRBD2,TRBV7-2,TRBJ2-7,TGTGCCAGCAGCGGTGATGGGCTAGCGGGAGTCGAGCAGTACTTC,CASSGDGLAGVEQYF
-,-,TRBV6-6,TRBJ2-3,TGTGCCAGCAGTTACAACAGGGTAACAGATACGCAGTATTTT,CASSYNRVTDTQYF
-,-,TRBV10-3,TRBJ1-2,TGTGCCATCAGGTATGACAGGAGAGCTAACTATGGCTACACCTTC,CAIRYDRRANYGYTF